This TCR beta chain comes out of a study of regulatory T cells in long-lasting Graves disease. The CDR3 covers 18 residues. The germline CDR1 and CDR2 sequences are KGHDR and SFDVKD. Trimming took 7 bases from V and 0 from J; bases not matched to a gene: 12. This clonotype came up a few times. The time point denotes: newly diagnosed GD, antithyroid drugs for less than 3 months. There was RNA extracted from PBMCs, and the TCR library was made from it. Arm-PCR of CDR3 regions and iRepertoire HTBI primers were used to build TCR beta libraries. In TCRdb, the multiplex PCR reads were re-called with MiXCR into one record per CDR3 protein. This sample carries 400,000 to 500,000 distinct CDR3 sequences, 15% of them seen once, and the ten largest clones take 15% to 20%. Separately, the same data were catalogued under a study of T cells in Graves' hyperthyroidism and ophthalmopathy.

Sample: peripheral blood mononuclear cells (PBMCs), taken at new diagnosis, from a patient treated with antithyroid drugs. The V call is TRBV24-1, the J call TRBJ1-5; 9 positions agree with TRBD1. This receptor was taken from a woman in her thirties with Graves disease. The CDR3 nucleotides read TGTGCCACCAGGACTCCGGGACAGGGATATTATAGCAATCAGCCCCAGCATTTT. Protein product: CATRTPGQGYYSNQPQHF.